This TCR beta chain is from a study of blood T cell repertoires in COVID-19. Germline CDR1 is SGHTA and CDR2 is FQGNSA. This CDR3 is 14 amino acids long. Trimming cost V 5 bases and J 8 bases; bases outside gene matches: 8. Sequencing was performed with immunoSEQ multiplex PCR; in TCRdb, only in-frame clones are kept and a portion is missing. This table has approximately 150,000 clones, 82% appearing once. Specimen: peripheral blood. The genes are TRBV7-2 and TRBJ1-1; TRBD1 matches 10 bases. The receptor was derived from a woman in her 70s with acute or convalescent COVID-19. The CDR3 sequence: CASSPTGGDPEAFF. In DNA, the CDR3 is TGTGCCAGCAGCCCGACAGGGGGCGATCCGGAAGCTTTCTTT. The complete variable domain, with remaining parts taken from reference TRBV7-2 and TRBJ1-1, reads GAGVSQSPSNKVTEKGKDVELRCDPISGHTALYWYRQSLGQGLEFLIYFQGNSAPDKSGLPSDRFSAERTGGSVSTLTIQRTQQEDSAVYLCASSPTGGDPEAFFGQGTRLTVV.